This T cell receptor (beta chain) was captured by sequencing in a study of T cell responses to AZD1222 COVID-19 vaccine. Findings and caveats of the study: Among vaccine-associated CD4 TCRs, coverage spanned spike, with dominance at 160-218 and 743-854. Among the donors, most were white British and more were female, and clonal diversity was possibly underestimated.

As regards this clone: Its antigen is still unknown.

The table came from immunoSEQ multiplex PCR; TCRdb's copy has only in-frame clones and leaves some out. Of fewer than 150,000 clones listed, 92% are singletons. This sequence originates from an adult who received the AZD1222 COVID-19 vaccine. The sequenced sample was peripheral blood, obtained 28 days after the second AZD1222 dose.

The CDR3 loop reads CASSQDPGGARVAFF. The CDR3, as DNA: TGTGCCAGCAGCCAAGATCCGGGAGGCGCGCGAGTGGCTTTCTTT. This chain links TRBV3-1 (or the pseudogene TRBV3-2) with TRBJ1-1, with unresolved D. V was pared by 0 bases and J by 11 bases, with 19 bases between. The length of the CDR3 is 15 residues. Germline V gives CDR1 LGHDT, CDR2 YNNKEL (reference sequence).